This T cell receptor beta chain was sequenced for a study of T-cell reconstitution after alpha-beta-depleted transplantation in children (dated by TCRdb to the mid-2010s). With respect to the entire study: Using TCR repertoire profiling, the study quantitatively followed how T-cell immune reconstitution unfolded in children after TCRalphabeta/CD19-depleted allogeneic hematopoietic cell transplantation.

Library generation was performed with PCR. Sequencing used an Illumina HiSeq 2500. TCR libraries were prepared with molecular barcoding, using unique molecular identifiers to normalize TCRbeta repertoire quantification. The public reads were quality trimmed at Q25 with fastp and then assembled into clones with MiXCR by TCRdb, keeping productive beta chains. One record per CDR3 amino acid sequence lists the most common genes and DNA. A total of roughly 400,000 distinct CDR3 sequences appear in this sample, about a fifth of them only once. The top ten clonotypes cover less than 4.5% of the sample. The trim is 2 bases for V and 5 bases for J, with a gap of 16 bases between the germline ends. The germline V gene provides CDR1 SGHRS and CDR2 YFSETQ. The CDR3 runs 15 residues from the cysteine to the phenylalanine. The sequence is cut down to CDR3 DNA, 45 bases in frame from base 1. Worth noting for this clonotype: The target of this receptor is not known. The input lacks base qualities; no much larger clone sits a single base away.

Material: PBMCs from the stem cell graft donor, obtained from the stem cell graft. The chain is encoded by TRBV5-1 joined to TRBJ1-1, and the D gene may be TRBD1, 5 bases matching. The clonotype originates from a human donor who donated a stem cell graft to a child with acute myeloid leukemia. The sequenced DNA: TGCGCCAGCAGCTTTGGGATGCCGGGGCGAACTGAAGCTTTCTTT. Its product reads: CASSFGMPGRTEAFF. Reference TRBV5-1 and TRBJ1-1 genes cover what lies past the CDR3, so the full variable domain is KAGVTQTPRYLIKTRGQQVTLSCSPISGHRSVSWYQQTPGQGLQFLFEYFSETQRNKGNFPGRFSGRQFSNSRSEMNVSTLELGDSALYLCASSFGMPGRTEAFFGQGTRLTVV.